The clone carrying this TCR beta chain is classed as medium-sized. The antigen is undetermined. This table comes from immunoSEQ multiplex PCR, and its TCRdb copy is limited to in-frame clones, with some not included. Of more than 95,000 clones listed, 88% are singletons. This sample stems from a study of T cell responses to AZD1222 COVID-19 vaccine. General study findings and limits: Targets within unmutated variant regions were reportedly found for nearly half of spike-specific TCRs. Two doses of AZD1222 preceded a rise in Spike-specific TCR breadth and depth.

The CDR3 has 14 residues. Germline V gene lookup returns CDR1 SNHLY and CDR2 FYNNEI. Trimming took off 7 bases at V and 2 bases at J, with 14 bases between the two ends. The chain recombines TRBV2 with TRBJ1-2; no clear D. The TCR sequence derives from an adult in good health. Sequenced here: peripheral blood, sampled on day 0 of AZD1222 vaccination. CDR3 sequence (DNA): TGTGCCAGCACCCCCCCCAACAGAAACTATGGCTACACCTTC. Its protein is CASTPPNRNYGYTF.